This TCR beta chain was retrieved from a study of blood T cell repertoires in COVID-19. Looking at the study overall: Spain, Italy and the United States supplied samples that represented acute and convalescent COVID-19. T cells, B-cell-depleted T cells, or PBMCs supplied cDNA or gDNA.

Sequenced by immunoSEQ multiplex PCR; TCRdb stores in-frame clones only, minus some. Of roughly 330,000 clones listed, 80% to 90% are singletons. Per the germline V gene, CDR1 is GTSNPN and CDR2 is SVGIG (reference sequence). V dropped 0 bases and J dropped 11 bases, with 14 bases sitting between them. There are 14 residues in the CDR3. Specimen: PBMCs or T cells enriched from blood (not recorded which). This receptor was taken from a woman between 18 and 29 years old who had recovered from COVID-19. V and J are TRBV30 and TRBJ1-6, with a weak D call TRBD1 (5 bases). The CDR3 sequence: CAWSVNGGRAPLHF. As DNA, the CDR3 is TGTGCCTGGAGTGTAAACGGGGGAAGGGCACCCCTCCACTTT.